This TCR beta chain was observed in a study of cytomegalovirus exposure and HLA in healthy donors. The ends lost 4 bases at V and 3 bases at J; junction bases unmatched: 6. Germline values: CDR1 SGHDT, CDR2 YYEEEE. This CDR3 has 15 amino acids. Turning to this clone: No antigen is known for it.

General study points: Among TCR sequences, most were rare, though some public TCRs appeared in many donors. Associated with cytomegalovirus, according to the listing, were 150 to 200 TCR beta chains. In a later analysis, the majority of CMV-associated beta chains seemingly showed HLA restriction. In a later analysis, specific HLA alleles were associated with some 16,000 TCR beta sequences at a 0.05 false discovery rate.

PCR amplification relied on 60 Vbeta primers (plus 13 Jbeta primers). Only in-frame clones appear in the TCRdb table, and some are missing; sequencing was by immunoSEQ multiplex PCR. The sample gives 120,000 or so clones, approximately 82% of which show up once; approximately 20% is in the top ten. The sequenced sample consisted of PBMCs. The TCR originated in a man in his late teens or twenties in good health and CMV-seropositive. The rearrangement joins TRBV5-6 to TRBJ1-2, with 10 bases that match TRBD1. The CDR3 bases are TGTGCCAGCAGCGGGACAGGGGTCTATGACTATGGCTACACCTTC. Residues: CASSGTGVYDYGYTF.